These 13 T cell receptor beta chains came from one sample sequenced in a study of vaccination and CD4 T cells after COVID-19. The antigens of these receptors remain unknown. Treatment described: roughly 10-day PBMC culture with coronavirus spike peptide pools or control peptides (ViraFEST assay). Cultured CD4+ T cell DNA was sequenced using the Oncomine TCR Beta short-read assay. TCRdb recomputed calls from the PCR reads with MiXCR, one row per CDR3 protein. Among about 17,000 distinct CDR3 sequences listed, roughly 45% were seen once. The sample here was CD4+ T cells from blood, cultured in vitro, taken before SARS-CoV-2 vaccination. The origin of the receptors is a human donor who had recovered from COVID-19.

The chain joins TRBV10-3 to TRBJ2-7; 8 bases are a match to TRBD1. This CDR3 contains 15 residues. Losses at the gene ends were 6 bases for V and 1 base for J; bases not matched to a gene: 8. The germline gives CDR1 ENHRY, CDR2 SYGVKD. The CDR3 is CAIRETGARSYEQYF. DNA for the CDR3: TGTGCCATCAGAGAGACAGGGGCGAGATCCTACGAGCAGTACTTC.

The chain carries TRBV25-1 and TRBJ1-2; TRBD1 matches 7 bases. CDR3 length equals 15 residues. Per the germline V gene, CDR1 is MGHDK and CDR2 is SYGVNS. Losses at the gene ends were 5 bases for V and 0 bases for J; bases not matched to a gene: 6. The CDR3, as DNA: TGTGCCAGCAGTCAAGGGACAGCTTCTAACTATGGCTACACCTTC. It codes for CASSQGTASNYGYTF.

The V and J genes are TRBV6-1 and TRBJ2-7; D is possibly TRBD2 (6 bases). Trimming left V 6 bases short and J 2 bases short, with 20 bases between. CDR3 length: 16 residues. CDR1 MNHNS and CDR2 SASEGT come from the germline V gene. The CDR3 coding sequence is TGTGCCAGCAGCCACACGATTGCGGGGACCCCCTACGAGCAGTACTTC. Residues: CASSHTIAGTPYEQYF.

V gene TRBV4-1 combines with J gene TRBJ1-4, with TRBD1 as a possible D gene (5 bases). Per the germline V gene, CDR1 is MGHRA and CDR2 is YSYEKL. Trimming took off 1 base at V and 8 bases at J, with 11 bases between the two ends. The CDR3 is made up of 14 amino acids. The CDR3 sequence: CASSQGGVREKLFF. The DNA for the CDR3 is TGCGCCAGCAGCCAAGGGGGGGTACGGGAAAAACTGTTTTTT.

This clonotype was recorded a few times. The rearrangement uses TRBV7-9 and TRBJ2-5, with TRBD2 identical over 9 bases. Losses at the gene ends were 8 bases for V and 5 bases for J; bases not matched to a gene: 12. Germline assignment: CDR1 SEHNR and CDR2 FQNEAQ (reference sequence). The CDR3 is 15 amino acids. CDR3 in DNA: TGTGCCAGCCTCTTGGGCGGGAGGGCCACGGAGACCCAGTACTTC. Residues: CASLLGGRATETQYF. The variable domain in full, completed from reference TRBV7-9 and TRBJ2-5, reads DTGVSQNPRHKITKRGQNVTFRCDPISEHNRLYWYRQTLGQGPEFLTYFQNEAQLEKSRLLSDRFSAERPKGSFSTLEIQRTEQGDSAMYLCASLLGGRATETQYFGPGTRLLVL.

The J gene is TRBJ2-2, the V gene TRBV10-3; D unresolved. Germline lookup yields CDR1 ENHRY and CDR2 SYGVKD. The CDR3 length is 14 residues. Between the trimmed V and J ends, which lost 8 bases and 1 base, there was a span of 11 bases. The CDR3 DNA reads TGTGCCATCGCCGGCGACAAGAACACCGGGGAGCTGTTTTTT. Its protein is CAIAGDKNTGELFF.

The chain links TRBV19 to TRBJ2-7, with 8 positions matching TRBD1. V was clipped by 6 bases and J by 0 bases; unmatched bases: 4. Germline CDR1 reads LNHDA; CDR2 reads SQIVND (reference sequence). The CDR3 runs to 14 residues. CDR3 loop: CASRGGQDSYEQYF. In nucleotides, the CDR3 is TGTGCCAGTAGGGGGGGACAGGACTCCTACGAGCAGTACTTC.

The chain joins TRBV28 to TRBJ2-3, with D possibly TRBD2 on 5 matching bases. Germline V gene sequence: CDR1 MDHEN, CDR2 SYDVKM. The CDR3 contains 17 residues. Trimming shortened V by 6 bases and J by 5 bases, and 24 bases separated the two germline ends. The CDR3 region is CASSGVAGPGSKDTQYF. CDR3 in DNA: TGTGCCAGCAGCGGCGTCGCCGGGCCGGGGAGTAAAGATACGCAGTATTTT.

The rearrangement joins TRBV7-2 to TRBJ1-6; 10 bases are shared with TRBD1. The J segment lost 5 bases and the V segment lost 4 bases, leaving 2 bases of the junction unmatched. Germline V gives CDR1 SGHTA, CDR2 FQGNSA. The CDR3 contains 15 residues. CDR3 sequence reads: CASSSGQGNNSPLHF. The DNA of the CDR3 is TGTGCCAGCAGCTCGGGACAGGGGAATAATTCACCCCTCCACTTT.

The table lists this clonotype with a few counts. This chain uses TRBV29-1 with TRBJ2-7, with TRBD1 matching over 11 bases. CDR3 size: 14 residues. The germline V gene encodes CDR1 SQVTM and CDR2 ANQGSEA. V shed 6 bases and J 5 bases; nucleotides not matched to a gene: 9. The CDR3 DNA reads TGCAGCGTAGAACGGACAGGGGGCTACGACGAGCAGTACTTC. Translation gives CSVERTGGYDEQYF.

The chain combines TRBV21-1 with TRBJ2-2; no DNA check was done on the table's D call, TRBD1. TRBV21-1 is a known pseudogene. This CDR3 has 17 amino acids. DNA for the CDR3: TGTGCCAGCAGCAAAACTCCAGGGGCCTGGTCTACCGGGGAGCTGTTTTTT. Protein sequence: CASSKTPGAWSTGELFF.

V usage is TRBV5-1 and J usage is TRBJ1-2, with D possibly TRBD1 on 5 matching bases. CDR1 and CDR2 (germline): SGHRS, YFSETQ. The CDR3 runs to 15 residues. The ends were cut back, 4 bases at V and 8 bases at J, with 21 bases in the middle. CDR3 residues: CASSRNPLSREGYTF. The CDR3 DNA is TGCGCCAGCAGCAGAAACCCCCTAAGCAGGGAGGGCTACACCTTC.

This clonotype was counted a few times. V and J are TRBV20-1 and TRBJ2-5; 14 nucleotides agree with TRBD2. The CDR3 has 16 residues. Germline-derived CDR1 and CDR2 are DFQATT and SNEGSKA (reference sequence). V was pared by 3 bases and J by 4 bases, with 7 bases of the junction left unmatched. The CDR3 DNA reads TGCAGTGCTAGGTGGACTAGCGGGGGGCGGGGAGAGACCCAGTACTTC. This translates into CSARWTSGGRGETQYF.